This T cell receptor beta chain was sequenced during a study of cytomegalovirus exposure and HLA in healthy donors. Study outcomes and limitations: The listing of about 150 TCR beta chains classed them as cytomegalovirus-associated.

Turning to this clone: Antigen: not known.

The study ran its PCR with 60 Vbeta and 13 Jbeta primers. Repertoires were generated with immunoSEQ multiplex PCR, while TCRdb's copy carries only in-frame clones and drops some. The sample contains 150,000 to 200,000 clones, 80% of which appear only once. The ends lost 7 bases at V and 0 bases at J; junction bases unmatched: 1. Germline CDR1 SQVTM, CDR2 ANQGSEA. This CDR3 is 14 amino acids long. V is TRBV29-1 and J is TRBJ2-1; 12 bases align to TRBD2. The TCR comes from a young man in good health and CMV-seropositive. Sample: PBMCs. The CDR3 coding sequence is TGCAGCGCGACTAGCGGGGGCTCCTACAATGAGCAGTTCTTC. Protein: CSATSGGSYNEQFF.